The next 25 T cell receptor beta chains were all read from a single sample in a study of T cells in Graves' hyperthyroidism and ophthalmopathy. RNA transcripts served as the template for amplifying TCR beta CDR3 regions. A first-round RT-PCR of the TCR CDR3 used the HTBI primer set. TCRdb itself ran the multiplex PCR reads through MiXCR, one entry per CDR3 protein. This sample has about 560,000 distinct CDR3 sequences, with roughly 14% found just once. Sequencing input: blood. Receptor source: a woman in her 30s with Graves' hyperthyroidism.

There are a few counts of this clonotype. CDR3 sequence reads: CSAKMDQNTGELFF. The CDR3 nucleotides read TGCAGTGCTAAGATGGACCAGAACACCGGGGAGCTGTTTTTT. V and J are TRBV20-1 and TRBJ2-2; D not resolved. Germline V gene data show CDR1 as DFQATT and CDR2 as SNEGSKA (reference sequence). V gave up 4 bases and J gave up 1 base, with 10 bases separating them. This CDR3 has 14 residues.

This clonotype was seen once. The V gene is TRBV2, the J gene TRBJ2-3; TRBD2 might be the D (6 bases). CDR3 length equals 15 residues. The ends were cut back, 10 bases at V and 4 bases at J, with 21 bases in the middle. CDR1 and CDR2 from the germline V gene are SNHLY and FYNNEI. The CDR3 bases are TGTGCCAACAAGGAGGGTTATCTGATCCCAGATACGCAGTATTTT. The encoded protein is CANKEGYLIPDTQYF.

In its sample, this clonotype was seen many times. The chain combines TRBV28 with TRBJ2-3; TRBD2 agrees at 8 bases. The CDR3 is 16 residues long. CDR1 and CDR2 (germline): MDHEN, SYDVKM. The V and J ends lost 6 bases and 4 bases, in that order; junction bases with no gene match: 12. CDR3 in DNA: TGTGCCAGCAGGGGGACTAGTGGCGGCTGGGCAGATACGCAGTATTTT. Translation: CASRGTSGGWADTQYF.

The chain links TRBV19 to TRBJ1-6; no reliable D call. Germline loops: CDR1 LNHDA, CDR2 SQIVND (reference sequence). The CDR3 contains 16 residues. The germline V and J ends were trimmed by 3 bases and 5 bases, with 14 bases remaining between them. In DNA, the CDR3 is TGTGCCAGTAGTATGGTCGGTTTCAACGATAATTCACCCCTCCACTTT. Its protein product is CASSMVGFNDNSPLHF. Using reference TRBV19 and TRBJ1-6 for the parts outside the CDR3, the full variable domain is DGGITQSPKYLFRKEGQNVTLSCEQNLNHDAMYWYRQDPGQGLRLIYYSQIVNDFQKGDIAEGYSVSREKKESFPLTVTSAQKNPTAFYLCASSMVGFNDNSPLHFGNGTRLTVT.

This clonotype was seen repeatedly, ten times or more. In DNA, the CDR3 is TGTGCCAGCAGTTACCTGCGGCAGAGCTCCTACAATGAGCAGTTCTTC. It codes for CASSYLRQSSYNEQFF. The chain uses TRBV6-6 and TRBJ2-1; D gene uncertain. CDR1 and CDR2 (germline): MNHNY, SVGAGI (reference sequence). V was pared by 2 bases and J by 0 bases, with 11 bases between. The CDR3 length is 16 residues.

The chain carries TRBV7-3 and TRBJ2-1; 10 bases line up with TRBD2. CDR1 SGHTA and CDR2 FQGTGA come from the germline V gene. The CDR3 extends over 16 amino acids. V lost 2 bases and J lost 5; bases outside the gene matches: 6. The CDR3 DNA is TGTGCCAGCAGCTTAGGGTCTAGCGGGAGCCACAATGAGCAGTTCTTC. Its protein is CASSLGSSGSHNEQFF.

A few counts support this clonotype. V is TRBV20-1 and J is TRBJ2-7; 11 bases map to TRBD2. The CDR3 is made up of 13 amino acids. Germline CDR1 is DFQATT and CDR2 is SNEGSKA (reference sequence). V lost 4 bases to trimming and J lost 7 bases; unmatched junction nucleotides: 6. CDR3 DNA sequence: TGCAGTGCTACCGGGACTAGCGGCCCAGAGCAGTACTTC. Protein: CSATGTSGPEQYF.

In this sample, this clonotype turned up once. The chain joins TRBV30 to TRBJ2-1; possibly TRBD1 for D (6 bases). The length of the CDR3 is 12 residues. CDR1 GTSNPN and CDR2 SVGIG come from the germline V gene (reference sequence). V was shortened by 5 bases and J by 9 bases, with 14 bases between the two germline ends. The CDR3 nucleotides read TGTGCCTGGGGTACAGGGAGTTCTGAGCAGTTCTTC. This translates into CAWGTGSSEQFF. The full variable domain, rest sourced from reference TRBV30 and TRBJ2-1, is SQTIHQWPATLVQPVGSPLSLECTVEGTSNPNLYWYRQAAGRGLQLLFYSVGIGQISSEVPQNLSASRPQDRQFILSSKKLLLSDSGFYLCAWGTGSSEQFFGPGTRLTVL.

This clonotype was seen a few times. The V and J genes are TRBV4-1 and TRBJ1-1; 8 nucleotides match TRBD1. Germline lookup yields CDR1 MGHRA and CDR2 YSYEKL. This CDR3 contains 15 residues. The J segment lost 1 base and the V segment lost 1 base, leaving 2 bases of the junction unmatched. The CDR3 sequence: CASSQVGQGNTEAFF. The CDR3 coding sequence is TGCGCCAGCAGCCAAGTCGGACAGGGGAACACTGAAGCTTTCTTT.

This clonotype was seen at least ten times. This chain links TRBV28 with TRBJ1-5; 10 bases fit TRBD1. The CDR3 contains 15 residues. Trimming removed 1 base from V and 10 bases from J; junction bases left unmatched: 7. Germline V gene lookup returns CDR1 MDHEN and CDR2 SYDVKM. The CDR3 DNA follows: TGTGCCAGCAGTTTATTAGGGACAGGGGAGGTTCCCCAGCATTTT. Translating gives CASSLLGTGEVPQHF.

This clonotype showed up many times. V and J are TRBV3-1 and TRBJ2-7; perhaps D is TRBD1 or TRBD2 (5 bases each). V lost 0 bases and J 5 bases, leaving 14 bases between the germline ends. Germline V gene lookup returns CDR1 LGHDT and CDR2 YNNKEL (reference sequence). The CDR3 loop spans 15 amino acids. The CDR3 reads CASSQEIGTAHEQYF. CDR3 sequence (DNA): TGTGCCAGCAGCCAAGAAATCGGGACGGCCCACGAGCAGTACTTC.

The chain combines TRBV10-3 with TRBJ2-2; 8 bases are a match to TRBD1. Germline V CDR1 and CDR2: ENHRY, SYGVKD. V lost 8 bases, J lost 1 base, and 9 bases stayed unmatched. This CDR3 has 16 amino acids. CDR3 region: CAIGTWTGQNTGELFF. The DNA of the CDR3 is TGTGCCATCGGGACTTGGACAGGGCAGAACACCGGGGAGCTGTTTTTT.

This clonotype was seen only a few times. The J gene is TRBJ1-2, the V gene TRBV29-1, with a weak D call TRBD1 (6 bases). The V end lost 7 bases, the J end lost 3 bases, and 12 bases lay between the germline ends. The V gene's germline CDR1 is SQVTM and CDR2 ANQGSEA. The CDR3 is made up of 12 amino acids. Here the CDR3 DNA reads TGCAGCGGGACAGAGGGGGACTATGGCTACACCTTC. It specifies CSGTEGDYGYTF.

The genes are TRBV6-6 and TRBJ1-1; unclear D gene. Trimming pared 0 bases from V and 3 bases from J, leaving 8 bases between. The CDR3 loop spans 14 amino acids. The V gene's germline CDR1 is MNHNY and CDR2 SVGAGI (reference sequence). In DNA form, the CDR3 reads TGTGCCAGCAGTTACTCGACCGATTACACTGAAGCTTTCTTT. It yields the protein CASSYSTDYTEAFF.

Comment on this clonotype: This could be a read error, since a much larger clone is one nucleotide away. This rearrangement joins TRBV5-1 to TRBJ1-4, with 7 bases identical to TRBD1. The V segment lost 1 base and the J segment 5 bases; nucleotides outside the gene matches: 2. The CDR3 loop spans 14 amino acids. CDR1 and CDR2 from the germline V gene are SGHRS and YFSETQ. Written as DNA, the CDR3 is TGCGCCAGCAGCTTGACACAGGGGAATGAAAAACTGTTTTTT. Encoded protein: CASSLTQGNEKLFF.

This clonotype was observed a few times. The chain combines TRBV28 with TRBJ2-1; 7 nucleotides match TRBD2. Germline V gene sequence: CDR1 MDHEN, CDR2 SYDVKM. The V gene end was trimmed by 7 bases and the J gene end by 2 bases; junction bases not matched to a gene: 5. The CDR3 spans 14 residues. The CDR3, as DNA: TGTGCCAGCATTAGCGGGCTCACCTACAATGAGCAGTTCTTC. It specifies CASISGLTYNEQFF.

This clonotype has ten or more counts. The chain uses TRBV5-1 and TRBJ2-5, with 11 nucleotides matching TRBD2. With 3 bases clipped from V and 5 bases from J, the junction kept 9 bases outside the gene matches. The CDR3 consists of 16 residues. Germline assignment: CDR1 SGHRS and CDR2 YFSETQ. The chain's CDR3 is CASSSLAGGPGETQYF. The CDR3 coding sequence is TGCGCCAGCAGCTCTTTAGCGGGAGGGCCAGGCGAGACCCAGTACTTC. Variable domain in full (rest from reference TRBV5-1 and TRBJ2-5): KAGVTQTPRYLIKTRGQQVTLSCSPISGHRSVSWYQQTPGQGLQFLFEYFSETQRNKGNFPGRFSGRQFSNSRSEMNVSTLELGDSALYLCASSSLAGGPGETQYFGPGTRLLVL.

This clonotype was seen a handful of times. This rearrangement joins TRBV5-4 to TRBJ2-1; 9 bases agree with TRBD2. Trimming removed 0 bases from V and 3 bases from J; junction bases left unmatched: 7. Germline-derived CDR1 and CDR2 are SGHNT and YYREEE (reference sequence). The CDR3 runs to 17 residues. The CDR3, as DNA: TGTGCCAGCAGCTTGGGTACAGCGGGAGGAGTCTACAATGAGCAGTTCTTC. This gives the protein CASSLGTAGGVYNEQFF.

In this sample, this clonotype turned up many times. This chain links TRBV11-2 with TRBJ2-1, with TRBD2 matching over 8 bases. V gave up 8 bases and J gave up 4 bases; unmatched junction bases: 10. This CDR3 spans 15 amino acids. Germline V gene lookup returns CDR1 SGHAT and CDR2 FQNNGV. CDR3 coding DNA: TGTGCCAGCCGAAAGAAGCGGGAGTGGTACAATGAGCAGTTCTTC. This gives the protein CASRKKREWYNEQFF.

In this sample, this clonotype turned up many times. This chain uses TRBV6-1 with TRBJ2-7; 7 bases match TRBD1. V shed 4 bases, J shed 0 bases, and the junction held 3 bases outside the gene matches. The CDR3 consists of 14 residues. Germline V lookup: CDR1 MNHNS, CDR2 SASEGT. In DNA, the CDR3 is TGTGCCAGCAGTGCGGGACAGTCCTCCTACGAGCAGTACTTC. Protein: CASSAGQSSYEQYF.

This CDR3 reads CASSLELSTLEQYF. The CDR3 nucleotides are TGTGCCAGCAGCTTAGAGTTAAGCACGCTCGAGCAGTACTTC. J is TRBJ2-7 and V is TRBV7-2; D not resolved. V lost 1 base, J lost 6 bases, and 13 bases lay in between. The V gene's germline CDR1 is SGHTA and CDR2 FQGNSA. The CDR3 loop spans 14 amino acids.

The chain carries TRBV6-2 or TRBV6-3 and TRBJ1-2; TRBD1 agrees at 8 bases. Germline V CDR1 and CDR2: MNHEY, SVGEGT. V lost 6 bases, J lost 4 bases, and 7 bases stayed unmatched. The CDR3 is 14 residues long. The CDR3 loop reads CASRIQGAGYGYTF. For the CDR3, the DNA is TGTGCCAGCAGAATCCAGGGGGCTGGCTATGGCTACACCTTC.

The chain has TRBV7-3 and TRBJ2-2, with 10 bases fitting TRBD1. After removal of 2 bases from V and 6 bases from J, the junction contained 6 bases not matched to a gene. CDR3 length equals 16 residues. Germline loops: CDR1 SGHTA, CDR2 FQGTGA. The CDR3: CASSLGGQGFPGELFF. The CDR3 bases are TGTGCCAGCAGCTTAGGGGGACAGGGGTTCCCCGGGGAGCTGTTTTTT.

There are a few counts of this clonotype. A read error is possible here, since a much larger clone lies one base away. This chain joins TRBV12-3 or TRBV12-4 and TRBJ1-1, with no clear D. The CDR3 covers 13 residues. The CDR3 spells CVSSTTENTEAFF. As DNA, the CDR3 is TGTGTCAGCAGTACGACGGAGAACACTGAAGCTTTCTTT.

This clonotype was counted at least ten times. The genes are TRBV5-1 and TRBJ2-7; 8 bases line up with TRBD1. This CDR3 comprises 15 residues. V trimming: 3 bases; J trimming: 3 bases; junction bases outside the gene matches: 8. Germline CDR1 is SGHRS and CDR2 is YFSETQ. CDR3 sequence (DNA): TGCGCCAGCAGCTCTACCGGGACAGGTGACTACGAGCAGTACTTC. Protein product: CASSSTGTGDYEQYF.